The 29 T cell receptor beta chains listed next were all sequenced from one sample in a study of siplizumab effects on memory and regulatory T cells. Only in-frame clones appear in the TCRdb table, and some are missing; sequencing was by immunoSEQ multiplex PCR. In the table there are fewer than 120,000 clones, around 90% of which are singletons. The specimen was CD4+ T cells sorted from blood. The receptor set was obtained from a human donor in good health.

This clone came up once. The chain has TRBV29-1 and TRBJ2-7; D might be TRBD1 or TRBD2, each matching 5 bases. CDR3 size: 12 residues. Trimming took 6 bases from V and 1 from J, leaving 10 bases between them. Germline CDR1 is SQVTM and CDR2 is ANQGSEA. CDR3 region: CSVQGRSYEQYF. The CDR3 DNA is TGCAGCGTCCAGGGACGGTCCTACGAGCAGTACTTC.

The rearrangement uses TRBV7-8 and TRBJ2-7; D ambiguous. Trimming pared 5 bases from V and 7 bases from J, leaving 12 bases between. Looked up from germline, CDR1 is SGHVS and CDR2 is FQNEAQ. The CDR3 runs to 12 residues. The CDR3 region is CASSRNLREQYF. DNA of the CDR3: TGTGCCAGCAGCCGAAACCTAAGAGAGCAGTACTTC.

The rearrangement links TRBV6-1 to TRBJ1-1; 9 bases agree with TRBD1. The V gene end was trimmed by 8 bases and the J gene end by 2 bases; junction bases not matched to a gene: 3. CDR3 size: 13 residues. CDR1 is MNHNS, CDR2 SASEGT, per germline. The CDR3: CASQGQGNTEAFF. CDR3 DNA: TGTGCCAGCCAGGGACAGGGTAACACTGAAGCTTTCTTT.

This clone appeared a single time. The chain joins TRBV6-1 to TRBJ2-5; possibly TRBD1 or TRBD2 for D (6 bases each). CDR1 MNHNS and CDR2 SASEGT come from the germline V gene. This CDR3 comprises 15 residues. The V and J ends lost 8 bases and 0 bases respectively, with 16 bases between them. Written as DNA, the CDR3 is TGTGCCAGCTTTTTTGGGGGGCCCTACCAAGAGACCCAGTACTTC. It yields the protein CASFFGGPYQETQYF.

This chain joins TRBV5-1 and TRBJ2-3, with TRBD1 matching over 8 bases. Germline V lookup: CDR1 SGHRS, CDR2 YFSETQ. V was clipped by 4 bases and J by 1 base; unmatched bases: 5. The CDR3 loop spans 15 amino acids. The CDR3, as DNA: TGCGCCAGCAGCGTGACAGGGGTCGGCACAGATACGCAGTATTTT. Protein product: CASSVTGVGTDTQYF.

This chain links TRBV9 with TRBJ2-7, with D maybe TRBD2 (6 bases). Per the germline V gene, CDR1 is SGDLS and CDR2 is YYNGEE. The V and J ends lost 4 bases and 1 base respectively, with 21 bases between them. The CDR3 totals 17 residues. The CDR3 DNA sequence: TGTGCCAGCAGCTCCTACCCCAGAGGGGCGGGATCCTACGAGCAGTACTTC. This translates into CASSSYPRGAGSYEQYF. The full variable domain, its missing parts supplied by reference TRBV9 and TRBJ2-7, is DSGVTQTPKHLITATGQRVTLRCSPRSGDLSVYWYQQSLDQGLQFLIQYYNGEERAKGNILERFSAQQFPDLHSELNLSSLELGDSALYFCASSSYPRGAGSYEQYFGPGTRLTVT.

The CDR3 reads CASSFGGAGELFF. The DNA of the CDR3 is TGTGCCAGCAGCTTCGGGGGGGCCGGGGAGCTGTTTTTT. V usage is TRBV5-6 and J usage is TRBJ2-2; 8 nucleotides line up with TRBD2. Per the germline V gene, CDR1 is SGHDT and CDR2 is YYEEEE. This CDR3 has 13 residues. V lost 2 bases and J lost 6; bases outside the gene matches: 0.

The rearrangement uses TRBV7-9 and TRBJ1-2; D call uncertain. The CDR3 covers 14 residues. Germline V gene data show CDR1 as SEHNR and CDR2 as FQNEAQ (reference sequence). The ends were cut back, 6 bases at V and 0 bases at J, with 11 bases in the middle. Here the CDR3 reads CASSPRNANYGYTF. In DNA, the CDR3 is TGTGCCAGCAGTCCCAGGAATGCTAACTATGGCTACACCTTC.

This CDR3 is CASSLLGPTEAFF. CDR3 coding DNA: TGTGCCAGCAGCTTGTTAGGGCCCACTGAAGCTTTCTTT. The gene calls are TRBV5-6 and TRBJ1-1, with D unclear. The germline V and J ends were trimmed by 1 base and 4 bases, with 8 bases remaining between them. CDR3 length: 13 residues. CDR1 and CDR2 from the germline V gene are SGHDT and YYEEEE.

The chain uses TRBV5-1 and TRBJ2-3; D remains ambiguous. V lost 4 bases and J 4 bases, leaving 7 bases between the germline ends. The CDR3 extends over 12 amino acids. The V gene's germline CDR1 is SGHRS and CDR2 YFSETQ. The CDR3 bases are TGCGCCAGCAGCACTTACTCAGATACGCAGTATTTT. It yields the protein CASSTYSDTQYF.

This clone was detected only once. The chain combines TRBV21-1 with TRBJ1-5; the table's D gene call, TRBD1, was not cross checked with the DNA. TRBV21-1 is classified as a pseudogene. This CDR3 is 14 amino acids long. DNA of the CDR3: TGTGCCAGCAGCAAATGGGACAGCCTCCTTCGGGAGCATTTT. Its protein product is CASSKWDSLLREHF.

The chain links TRBV19 to TRBJ2-5; TRBD2 might be the D (5 bases). V lost 3 bases and J lost 5, with 13 bases in between. This CDR3 comprises 14 residues. Germline V gene lookup returns CDR1 LNHDA and CDR2 SQIVND (reference sequence). CDR3 sequence: CASSIGSTGETQYF. DNA for the CDR3: TGTGCCAGTAGTATCGGATCAACGGGGGAGACCCAGTACTTC.

As regards this clone: This CDR3 is also generated by other DNA sequences in the sample. The chain carries TRBV2 and TRBJ2-5, with D unresolved. The CDR3 runs to 11 residues. Per germline, CDR1 SNHLY and CDR2 FYNNEI. Trimming pared 2 bases from V and 5 bases from J, leaving 3 bases between. The CDR3 region is CASSEQETQYF. CDR3 in DNA: TGTGCCAGCAGTGAACAGGAGACCCAGTACTTC.

The sample holds one count of this clone. The chain couples TRBV29-1 to TRBJ2-7, with D possibly matching TRBD2 (6 bases). Looked up from germline, CDR1 is SQVTM and CDR2 is ANQGSEA. This CDR3 has 12 residues. The V end lost 2 bases, the J end lost 5 bases, and 10 bases lay between the germline ends. In DNA, the CDR3 is TGCAGCGTTGAACTCCCGGGGGACGAGCAGTACTTC. Encoded protein: CSVELPGDEQYF.

The chain recombines TRBV5-1 with TRBJ1-2; D gene ambiguous. The CDR3 extends over 14 amino acids. Trimming pared 3 bases from V and 8 bases from J, leaving 17 bases between. From germline, CDR1 is SGHRS and CDR2 YFSETQ. The CDR3 loop reads CASSSERPSGGYTF. The CDR3 DNA is TGCGCCAGCAGCTCGGAGAGGCCCTCGGGAGGCTACACCTTC.

This chain connects TRBV5-6 to TRBJ2-1, with 12 bases fitting TRBD1. The germline CDR1 and CDR2 sequences are SGHDT and YYEEEE. V lost 4 bases and J lost 8; bases outside the gene matches: 4. The CDR3 spans 14 residues. DNA of the CDR3: TGTGCCAGCAGCAAGGGACAGGGGGCGGATGAGCAGTTCTTC. This gives the protein CASSKGQGADEQFF.

The chain employs TRBV7-9 and TRBJ2-5; D is tentatively TRBD1 or TRBD2 (5 bases each). TRBJ2-7 matches the DNA end more closely, so the J call is doubtful. Germline V CDR1 and CDR2: SEHNR, FQNEAQ (reference sequence). This CDR3 region has 16 residues. The CDR3: CASSLTGGPKNYEQYF. CDR3 nucleotides: TGTGCCAGCAGCTTAACTGGGGGACCCAAAAACTACGAGCAGTACTTC.

This clone appeared a few times. The chain employs TRBV18 and TRBJ1-5; weak D call: TRBD1 (6 bases). The V gene lost 3 bases and the J gene lost 5 bases, with 11 bases spanning the gap. Germline V gives CDR1 KGHSH, CDR2 LQKENI. CDR3 length: 14 residues. CDR3 region: CASSPQGQDQPQHF. CDR3 sequence (DNA): TGTGCCAGCTCACCGCAGGGGCAGGATCAGCCCCAGCATTTT.

This chain uses TRBV7-2 with TRBJ2-7, with D hard to call. In germline, CDR1 is SGHTA, CDR2 FQGNSA. V dropped 6 bases and J dropped 3 bases, with 12 bases sitting between them. The CDR3 contains 13 residues. The CDR3 region is CASSSVVRYEQYF. The DNA of the CDR3 is TGTGCCAGCAGTTCCGTAGTACGCTACGAGCAGTACTTC.

The rearrangement uses TRBV7-3 and TRBJ1-2, with 8 positions matching TRBD1. The germline V gene encodes CDR1 SGHTA and CDR2 FQGTGA. V was clipped by 6 bases and J by 7 bases; unmatched bases: 10. The CDR3 consists of 14 residues. In DNA form, the CDR3 reads TGTGCCAGCAGTCTAACAGGGGGAGAGGGTGGCTACACCTTC. It translates to CASSLTGGEGGYTF.

J is TRBJ1-1 and V is TRBV18, with D hard to call. The germline CDR1 and CDR2 sequences are KGHSH and LQKENI. Trimming took 2 bases from V and 2 from J, leaving 6 bases between them. The CDR3 sequence is 13 residues long. CDR3 loop: CASSPTLNTEAFF. The CDR3 bases are TGTGCCAGCTCACCAACTCTTAACACTGAAGCTTTCTTT.

The genes are TRBV4-1 and TRBJ2-3; 16 positions match TRBD2. The V gene's germline CDR1 is MGHRA and CDR2 YSYEKL. Germline trimming cut 5 bases from V and 1 base from J; bases unmatched to any gene: 3. This CDR3 contains 17 residues. The CDR3 DNA is TGCGCCAGCAGCAAGGGACTAGCGGGAGGGCGCACAGATACGCAGTATTTT. It is translated as CASSKGLAGGRTDTQYF.

This chain uses TRBV10-3 with TRBJ2-5; D perhaps matches TRBD2 (6 bases). CDR1 and CDR2 (germline): ENHRY, SYGVKD. V was trimmed by 6 bases and J by 1 base, leaving 15 bases between them. The CDR3 sequence is 15 residues long. The CDR3 loop reads CAIRGGGGLQETQYF. In nucleotides, the CDR3 is TGTGCCATCAGGGGCGGTGGGGGACTCCAAGAGACCCAGTACTTC.

This clone has more than one count but fewer than ten. The rearrangement joins TRBV9 to TRBJ2-7; TRBD1 matches 11 bases. CDR1 SGDLS and CDR2 YYNGEE come from the germline V gene. The CDR3 consists of 17 residues. The trim removed 4 bases at V and 3 bases at J, leaving 12 bases unmatched. CDR3 protein: CASSPRTGGWFDYEQYF. CDR3 sequence (DNA): TGTGCCAGCAGCCCCCGGACAGGGGGCTGGTTTGACTACGAGCAGTACTTC.

The rearrangement uses TRBV19 and TRBJ1-4; 10 bases line up with TRBD1. There are 17 residues in the CDR3. Looked up from germline, CDR1 is LNHDA and CDR2 is SQIVND (reference sequence). Trimming cost V 5 bases and J 6 bases; bases outside gene matches: 12. CDR3 sequence: CASSPTPGTGVYEKLFF. Here the CDR3 DNA reads TGTGCCAGTAGTCCCACCCCCGGGACAGGGGTTTATGAAAAACTGTTTTTT.

This chain connects TRBV18 to TRBJ1-2; D unclear. Between the trimmed V and J ends, which lost 1 base and 2 bases, there was a span of 11 bases. Looked up from germline, CDR1 is KGHSH and CDR2 is LQKENI. The CDR3 extends over 15 amino acids. CDR3 loop: CASSPRRPENYGYTF. The CDR3 DNA follows: TGTGCCAGCTCACCACGTCGTCCAGAGAACTATGGCTACACCTTC.

This chain links TRBV2 with TRBJ2-4; no reliable D call. The CDR3 contains 13 residues. Per the germline V gene, CDR1 is SNHLY and CDR2 is FYNNEI. V was clipped by 0 bases and J by 4 bases, with 4 bases between them. In nucleotides, the CDR3 is TGTGCCAGCAGTGAAGCAAGGAAAAACATTCAGTACTTC. This codes for CASSEARKNIQYF.

The chain carries TRBV6-1 and TRBJ2-5; 10 nucleotides align to TRBD2. V shed 6 bases and J 3 bases; nucleotides not matched to a gene: 10. The CDR3 has 16 amino acids. CDR1 and CDR2 from the germline V gene are MNHNS and SASEGT. CDR3 DNA: TGTGCCAGCAGCGAACCAGGGACTAGCGCCAAAGAGACCCAGTACTTC. Residues: CASSEPGTSAKETQYF.

This clone was picked up a small number of times. The chain combines TRBV2 with TRBJ2-1, with 7 bases lining up with TRBD1. Germline V gene sequence: CDR1 SNHLY, CDR2 FYNNEI. The CDR3 has 15 residues. V gave up 6 bases and J gave up 3 bases; unmatched junction bases: 8. The CDR3 protein is CASRPTGVHYNEQFF. The CDR3 DNA is TGTGCCAGCAGGCCAACAGGGGTCCACTACAATGAGCAGTTCTTC.